Sequencing of this T cell receptor (beta chain) was carried out in a study of CD8 T cells in ankylosing spondylitis. Quantitative molecular-barcoded 5'-RACE generated the TCR beta libraries. MiXCR was run by TCRdb on the 5' RACE reads, yielding one entry per CDR3 protein. This table holds about 230,000 distinct CDR3 sequences, approximately 8% found once. This clonotype occurred many times. The antigen is unknown. The junction departs from germline at one end; a sequencing error may be responsible. Germline V CDR1 and CDR2: SNHLY, FYNNEI. The CDR3 consists of 10 residues. General study results and limits: Reactive arthritis synovial fluid and blood previously showed some of these motif variants. The disease-linked clones had a CD8+ phenotype and low blood frequencies.

The material sequenced was blood, either unsorted or a sorted T cell fraction (not recorded which). The genes are TRBV2 and TRBJ1-2, with D hard to call. The source of this sequence is a female donor with ankylosing spondylitis or in good health (not recorded which). The CDR3 nucleotides are TGTGCCAGCAGTGGACTAGCCGCCTCCTTC. Its protein is CASSGLAASF.